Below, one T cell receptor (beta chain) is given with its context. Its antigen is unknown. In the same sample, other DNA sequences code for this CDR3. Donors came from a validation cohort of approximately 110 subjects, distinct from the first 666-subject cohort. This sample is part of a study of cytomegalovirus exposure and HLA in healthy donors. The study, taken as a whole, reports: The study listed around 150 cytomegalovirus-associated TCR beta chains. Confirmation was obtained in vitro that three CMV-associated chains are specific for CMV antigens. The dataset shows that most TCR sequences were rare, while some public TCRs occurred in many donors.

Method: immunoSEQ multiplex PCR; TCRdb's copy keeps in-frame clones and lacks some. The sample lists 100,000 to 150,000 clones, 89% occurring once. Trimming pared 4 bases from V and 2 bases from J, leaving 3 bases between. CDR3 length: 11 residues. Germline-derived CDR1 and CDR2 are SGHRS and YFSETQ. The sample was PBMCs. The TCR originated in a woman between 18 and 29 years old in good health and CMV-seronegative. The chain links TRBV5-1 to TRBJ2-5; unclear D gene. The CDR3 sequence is CASSRQETQYF. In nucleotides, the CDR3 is TGCGCCAGCAGCCGTCAAGAGACCCAGTACTTC.